This is a list of T cell receptor beta chains from one sample in a study of shared clonotypes between healthy human individuals. Here immunoSEQ multiplex PCR was the method, and the copy in TCRdb shows in-frame clones only, minus some. This sample has about 1,900,000 clones, with 85% to 95% found just once. The sequenced sample was naive CD8+ T cells sorted from blood. The receptors come from a man in his late teens or twenties in good health. CDR3s include the opening cysteine and the closing phenylalanine or tryptophan. A D gene is named only where the DNA matches it firmly. Size is stated for part of the rows, as once, few or many counts, or as a class when the clone is expanded.

size	V	D	J	DNA	CDR3
.	TRBV6-1	.	TRBJ2-3	TGTGCCAGCAGTGACCGACACCCGGGGAATACGCAGTATTTT	CASSDRHPGNTQYF
.	TRBV9	TRBD2	TRBJ2-3	TGTGCCAGCAGCGTAGGTTCGGGGGGGAGCACAGATACGCAGTATTTT	CASSVGSGGSTDTQYF
.	TRBV6-5	TRBD1	TRBJ1-1	TGTGCCAGCAGTTACTCGACAGGGGGGACTGAAGCTTTCTTT	CASSYSTGGTEAFF
.	TRBV11-2	TRBD2	TRBJ2-1	TGTGCCAGCAGCACTAAGCGGGAAGGGGATGAGCAGTTCTTC	CASSTKREGDEQFF
once	TRBV5-6	.	TRBJ2-3	TGTGCCAGCAGCCCGAACACGGGACCCGGCACAGATACGCAGTATTTT	CASSPNTGPGTDTQYF
once	TRBV5-4	.	TRBJ2-6	TGTGCCAGCAGCTCGCCCATCGGGTCTTACTCTGGGGCCAACGTCCTGACTTTC	CASSSPIGSYSGANVLTF
.	TRBV30	TRBD2	TRBJ2-5	TGTGCCTGGTCCAGGCTGGGGGAGGGCCAAGAGACCCAGTACTTC	CAWSRLGEGQETQYF
.	TRBV19	TRBD1	TRBJ2-7	TGTGCCAGTAGTCCAGCGACAGGGGCCTACGAGCAGTACTTC	CASSPATGAYEQYF
.	TRBV19	.	TRBJ2-5	TGTGCCAGTAGTATACCCCAGCCGGGGGACCAGTACTTC	CASSIPQPGDQYF
.	TRBV4-1	.	TRBJ2-7	TGCGCCAGCAGGTCCCGGGGTGGTGAGCAGTACTTC	CASRSRGGEQYF
.	TRBV27	.	TRBJ2-7	TGTGCCAGCGGGACTTTCTACGAGCAGTACTTC	CASGTFYEQYF
.	TRBV5-8	TRBD2	TRBJ2-5	TGTGCCAGCAGCGGCCTAGCGGGAGGTTTACAAGAGACCCAGTACTTC	CASSGLAGGLQETQYF
.	TRBV4-3	.	TRBJ2-7	TGCGCCAGCAGCCAAGCCGGGACAACATACGAGCAGTACTTC	CASSQAGTTYEQYF
.	TRBV28	TRBD1	TRBJ2-7	TGTGCCAGCAGAGTTTTTACAGGGGACTACGAGCAGTACTTC	CASRVFTGDYEQYF
.	TRBV4-3	TRBD2	TRBJ2-3	TGCGCCAGCAGCCAAGGACTCTGGGCTAGCGGGACCCTGGGAGATACGCAGTATTTT	CASSQGLWASGTLGDTQYF
.	TRBV6-6	TRBD1	TRBJ1-2	TGTGCCAGCAGTTACGAGGACAGGAACTATGGCTACACCTTC	CASSYEDRNYGYTF
.	TRBV10-3	.	TRBJ1-6	TGTGCCACCCGGGTCCCCAATTCACCCCTCCACTTT	CATRVPNSPLHF
.	TRBV29-1	.	TRBJ1-1	TGCAGCGGAAGACGGGAGAACACTGAAGCTTTCTTT	CSGRRENTEAFF
.	TRBV10-2	.	TRBJ2-7	TGCGCCAGCAGTGAGGAAGGGGATATCGAGCAGTACTTC	CASSEEGDIEQYF
.	TRBV25-1	.	TRBJ2-7	TGTGCCAGCAGTGACGGCAGGGTCTACGAGCAGTACTTC	CASSDGRVYEQYF
.	TRBV28	.	TRBJ1-5	TGTGCCAGCAGTTTATGGGAAGGTAGCAATCAGCCCCAGCATTTT	CASSLWEGSNQPQHF
.	TRBV7-9	.	TRBJ1-4	TGTGCCAGCAGCTTAACGACATCAACTAATGAAAAACTGTTTTTT	CASSLTTSTNEKLFF
.	TRBV2	TRBD1	TRBJ2-5	TGTGCCAGCACCCCAGGGGGAGAGGGGATAATGGAGACCCAGTACTTC	CASTPGGEGIMETQYF
.	TRBV4-1	.	TRBJ1-1	TGCGCCAGCAGCCAAGACCCTAGGGGAGGGAGACATATCACTGAAGCTTTCTTT	CASSQDPRGGRHITEAFF
.	TRBV2	.	TRBJ1-1	TGTGCCAGCACTAGATCGACGGGGAACACTGAAGCTTTCTTT	CASTRSTGNTEAFF
.	TRBV6-1	.	TRBJ2-1	TGTGCCAGCAGTGAAGCTCGGTTTTGGGAGGCCGGCAATGAGCAGTTCTTC	CASSEARFWEAGNEQFF
.	TRBV19	.	TRBJ1-2	TGTGCCAGTAGTATTGGAGGTAATGGCTACACCTTC	CASSIGGNGYTF
few	TRBV27	TRBD1	TRBJ2-7	TGTGCCAGCAGTGCCGGGACAGGGGGCTACGAGCAGTACTTC	CASSAGTGGYEQYF
.	TRBV9	.	TRBJ2-7	TGTGCCAGCAGCCGAATCGAGGGGTCCTACGAGCAGTACTTC	CASSRIEGSYEQYF
once	TRBV6-6	.	TRBJ2-1	TGTGCCAGCAGTTACACGGCCGGGGGAAGTGAGCAGTTCTTC	CASSYTAGGSEQFF
once	TRBV5-4	TRBD1	TRBJ2-3	TGTGCCAGCAGCCCGGACAGGGGGCTGGCAGATACGCAGTATTTT	CASSPDRGLADTQYF
.	TRBV15	.	TRBJ2-7	TGTGCCACTAGCGCGCGAAGCTCCTACGAGCAGTACTTC	CATSARSSYEQYF
.	TRBV5-4	TRBD1	TRBJ2-1	TGTGCCAGTTCTCCAGAGGGGGCTTACAATGAGCAGTTCTTC	CASSPEGAYNEQFF
.	TRBV7-2	.	TRBJ2-7	TGTGCCAGCAGCCTACAGGAATACTACGAGCAGTACTTC	CASSLQEYYEQYF
.	TRBV7-6	TRBD1	TRBJ1-6	TGTGCCAGCAGCTCCCCGGGAGCGGGGACAGAGAGCTCCTATAATTCACCCCTCCACTTT	CASSSPGAGTESSYNSPLHF
.	TRBV7-9	TRBD2	TRBJ2-5	TGTGCCAGCAGCCGAAATCTTCTAGCGGACCCAAGGGAGACCCAGTACTTC	CASSRNLLADPRETQYF
.	TRBV2	TRBD2	TRBJ2-1	TGTGCCAGCAGCGAGGGACTAGCGGGAGCTGAGCAGTTCTTC	CASSEGLAGAEQFF
.	TRBV5-8	.	TRBJ2-7	TGTGCCAGCAGCTTGGTGGGGACGGTAGGGAACGAGCAGTACTTC	CASSLVGTVGNEQYF
.	TRBV4-1	.	TRBJ1-1	TGCGCCAGCAGCCAAGAGATGATCGTCTTTGAAGCTTTCTTT	CASSQEMIVFEAFF
.	TRBV4-1	TRBD1	TRBJ1-2	TGCGCCAGCAGCCAAGATGGGACAGGGAGAATAGCTAACTATGGCTACACCTTC	CASSQDGTGRIANYGYTF
.	TRBV5-6	.	TRBJ2-3	TGTGCCAGCACCACGGCCACGGCAGATACGCAGTATTTT	CASTTATADTQYF
.	TRBV7-9	.	TRBJ1-5	TGTGCCAGCAGCCTGACAGACTATAGCAATCAGCCCCAGCATTTT	CASSLTDYSNQPQHF
.	TRBV29-1	.	TRBJ1-2	TGCAGCGAATACAGGTTTAACTATGGCTACACCTTC	CSEYRFNYGYTF
.	TRBV6-6	.	TRBJ2-7	TGTGCCAGCAGTACGCCCGGTTCCGAGCAGTACTTC	CASSTPGSEQYF
.	TRBV6-6	TRBD1	TRBJ2-1	TGTGCCAGCAATCTACAGGGGTACAATGAGCAGTTCTTC	CASNLQGYNEQFF
.	TRBV7-9	TRBD2	TRBJ2-7	TGTGCCAGCAGGGGACTAGGAGGCTACGAGCAGTACTTC	CASRGLGGYEQYF
.	TRBV19	.	TRBJ2-7	TGTGCCAGTAGTACAAACAGGGTCTTGGGATACTACGAGCAGTACTTC	CASSTNRVLGYYEQYF
.	TRBV19	.	TRBJ2-5	TGTGCCAGCTCCGCGGACGAAAAGACCCAGTACTTC	CASSADEKTQYF
.	TRBV5-5	.	TRBJ2-7	TGTGCCAGCAGTTTGAGTACCAGCTCCTACGAGCAGTACTTC	CASSLSTSSYEQYF
.	TRBV4-3	.	TRBJ1-1	TGCGCCAGCAGCCAAGAGGGGGCCTGGGGAAACACTGAAGCTTTCTTT	CASSQEGAWGNTEAFF
.	TRBV4-1	.	TRBJ2-7	TGCGCCAGCGCTGGACAATCCTACGAGCAGTACTTC	CASAGQSYEQYF
.	TRBV7-9	.	TRBJ2-3	TGTGCCAGCAGCTTAGCGCACTCGCCCTCAACGCAGTATTTT	CASSLAHSPSTQYF
.	TRBV5-6	TRBD2	TRBJ2-7	TGTGCCAGCAGCTTCGGAGCGGGGGGTCGTTCCTACGAGCAGTACTTC	CASSFGAGGRSYEQYF
.	TRBV30	TRBD1	TRBJ1-2	TGTGTTTTAGGGACAGGGGGCCACTATGGCTACACCTTC	CVLGTGGHYGYTF
.	TRBV27	.	TRBJ2-2	TGTGCCAGCAGTTCGACCCAGGGAGCCGGGGAGCTGTTTTTT	CASSSTQGAGELFF
.	TRBV9	.	TRBJ1-5	TGTGCCAGCAGCGTAGGAATCATGAATCAGCCCCAGCATTTT	CASSVGIMNQPQHF
.	TRBV5-6	.	TRBJ2-7	TGTGCCAGCATGGCCCGGGACACACTCTACGAGCAGTACTTC	CASMARDTLYEQYF